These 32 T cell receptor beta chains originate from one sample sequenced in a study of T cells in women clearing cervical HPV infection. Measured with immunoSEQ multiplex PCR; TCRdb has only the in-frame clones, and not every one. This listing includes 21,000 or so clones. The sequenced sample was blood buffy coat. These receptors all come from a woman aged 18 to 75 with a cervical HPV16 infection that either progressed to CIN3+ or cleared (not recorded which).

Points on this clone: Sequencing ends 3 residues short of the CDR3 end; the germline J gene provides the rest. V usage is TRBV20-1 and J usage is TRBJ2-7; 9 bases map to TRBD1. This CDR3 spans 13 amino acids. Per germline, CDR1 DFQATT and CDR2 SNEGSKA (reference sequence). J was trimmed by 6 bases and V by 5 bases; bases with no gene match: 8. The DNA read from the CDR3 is TGCAGTGCTTCGGGGACAGGGTATGGCGAG. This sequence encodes CSASGTGYGE. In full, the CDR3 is CSASGTGYGEQYF.

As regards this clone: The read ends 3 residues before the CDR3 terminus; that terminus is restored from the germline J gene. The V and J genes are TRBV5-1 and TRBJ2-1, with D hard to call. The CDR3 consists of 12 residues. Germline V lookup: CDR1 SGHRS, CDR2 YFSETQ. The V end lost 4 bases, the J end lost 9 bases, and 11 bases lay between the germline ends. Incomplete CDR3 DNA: TGCGCCAGCAGCGTAGTCTTCGGTGAG. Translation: CASSVVFGE. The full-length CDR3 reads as CASSVVFGEQFF.

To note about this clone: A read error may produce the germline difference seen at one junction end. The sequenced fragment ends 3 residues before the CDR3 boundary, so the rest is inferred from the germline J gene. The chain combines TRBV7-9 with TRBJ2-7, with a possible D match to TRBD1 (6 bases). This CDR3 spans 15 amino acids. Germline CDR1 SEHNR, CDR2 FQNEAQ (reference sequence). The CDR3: CAGSSRDTQTGEQYF. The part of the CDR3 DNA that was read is TGTGCCGGCAGCTCCCGGGACACGCAAACGGGCGAG.

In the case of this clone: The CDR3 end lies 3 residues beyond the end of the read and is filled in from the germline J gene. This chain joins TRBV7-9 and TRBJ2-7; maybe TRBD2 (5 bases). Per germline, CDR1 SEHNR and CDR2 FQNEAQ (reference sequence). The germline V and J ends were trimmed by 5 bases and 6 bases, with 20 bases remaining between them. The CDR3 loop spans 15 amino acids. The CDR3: CASSPSTDWNFEQYF. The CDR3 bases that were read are TGTGCCAGCAGCCCCTCGACGGACTGGAACTTCGAG.

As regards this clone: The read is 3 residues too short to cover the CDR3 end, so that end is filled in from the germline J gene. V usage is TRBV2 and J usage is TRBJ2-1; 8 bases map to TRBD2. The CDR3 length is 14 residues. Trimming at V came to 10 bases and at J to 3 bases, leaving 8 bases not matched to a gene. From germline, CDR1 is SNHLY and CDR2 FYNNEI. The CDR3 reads CATGGSGNYNEQFF. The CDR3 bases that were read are TGTGCCACCGGGGGTAGCGGGAACTACAATGAG.

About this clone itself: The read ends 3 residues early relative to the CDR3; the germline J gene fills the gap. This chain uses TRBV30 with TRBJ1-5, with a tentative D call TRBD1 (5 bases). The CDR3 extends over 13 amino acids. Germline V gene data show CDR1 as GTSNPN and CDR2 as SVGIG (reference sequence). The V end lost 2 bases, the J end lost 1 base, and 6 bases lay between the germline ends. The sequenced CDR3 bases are TGTGCCTGGAGTAGGGGCAGCAATCAGCCC. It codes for CAWSRGSNQP. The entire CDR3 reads CAWSRGSNQPQHF.

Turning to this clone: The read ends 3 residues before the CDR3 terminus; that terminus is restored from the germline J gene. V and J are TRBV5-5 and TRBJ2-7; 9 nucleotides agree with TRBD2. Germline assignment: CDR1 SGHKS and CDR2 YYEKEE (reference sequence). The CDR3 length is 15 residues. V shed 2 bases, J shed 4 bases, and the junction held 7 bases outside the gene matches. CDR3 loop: CASSFRPGLAYEQYF. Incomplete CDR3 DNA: TGTGCCAGCAGCTTCCGGCCGGGACTAGCTTACGAG.

Incomplete CDR3 DNA: TGCAGTGCTAGAGTCACAGGCTACTATGGC. Amino acid sequence: CSARVTGYYG. The complete CDR3 reads CSARVTGYYGYTF. This chain joins TRBV20-1 and TRBJ1-2, with a possible D match to TRBD1 (5 bases). The sequenced fragment ends 3 residues before the CDR3 boundary, so the rest is inferred from the germline J gene. Trimming shortened V by 1 base and J by 3 bases, and 9 bases separated the two germline ends. CDR3 length: 13 amino acids. The V gene's germline CDR1 is DFQATT and CDR2 SNEGSKA (reference sequence).

Partial CDR3 DNA: TGTGCCAGCAGCCGTACAGCGGGAGCCCCCTACGAG. This encodes CASSRTAGAPYE. The entire CDR3 is CASSRTAGAPYEQYF. This rearrangement joins TRBV7-6 to TRBJ2-7, with 8 positions matching TRBD2. The sequence runs out 3 residues before the end of the CDR3; the remainder is reconstructed from the germline J gene. The CDR3 totals 15 residues. Germline assignment: CDR1 SGHVS and CDR2 FNYEAQ. V dropped 5 bases and J dropped 2; count of bases not matched to a gene: 8.

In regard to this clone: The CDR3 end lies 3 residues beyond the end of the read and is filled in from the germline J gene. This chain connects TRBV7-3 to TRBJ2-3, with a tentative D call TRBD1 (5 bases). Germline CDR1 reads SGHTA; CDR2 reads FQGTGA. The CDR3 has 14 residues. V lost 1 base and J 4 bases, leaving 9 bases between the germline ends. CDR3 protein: CASSLNPRADTQYF. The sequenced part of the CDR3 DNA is TGTGCCAGCAGCTTAAACCCCAGGGCAGATACG. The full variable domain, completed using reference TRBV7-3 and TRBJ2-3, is GAGVSQTPSNKVTEKGKYVELRCDPISGHTALYWYRQSLGQGPEFLIYFQGTGAADDSGLPNDRFFAVRPEGSVSTLKIQRTERGDSAVYLCASSLNPRADTQYFGPGTRLTVL.

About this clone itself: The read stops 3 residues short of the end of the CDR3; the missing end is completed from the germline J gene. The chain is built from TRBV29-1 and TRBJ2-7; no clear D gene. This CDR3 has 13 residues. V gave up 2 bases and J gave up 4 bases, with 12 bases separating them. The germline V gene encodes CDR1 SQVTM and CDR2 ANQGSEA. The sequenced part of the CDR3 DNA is TGCAGCGTTGAACGACTCACCCCGTACGAG. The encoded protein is CSVERLTPYE. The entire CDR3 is CSVERLTPYEQYF.

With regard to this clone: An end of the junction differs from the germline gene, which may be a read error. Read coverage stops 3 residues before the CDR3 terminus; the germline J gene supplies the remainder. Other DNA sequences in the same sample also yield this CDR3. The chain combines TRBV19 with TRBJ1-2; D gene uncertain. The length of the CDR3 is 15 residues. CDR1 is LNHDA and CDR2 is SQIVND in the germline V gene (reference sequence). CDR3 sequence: CASSIVQASKYGYTF. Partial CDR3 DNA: TGTGCCAGTAGTATAGTTCAGGCATCTAAATATGGA.

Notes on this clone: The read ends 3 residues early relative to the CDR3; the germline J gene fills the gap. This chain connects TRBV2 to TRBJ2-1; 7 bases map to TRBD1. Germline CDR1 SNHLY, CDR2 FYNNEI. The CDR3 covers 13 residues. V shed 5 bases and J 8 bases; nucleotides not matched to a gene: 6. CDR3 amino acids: CASSPTGSYEQFF. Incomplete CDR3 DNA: TGTGCCAGCAGTCCGACAGGGTCCTATGAG.

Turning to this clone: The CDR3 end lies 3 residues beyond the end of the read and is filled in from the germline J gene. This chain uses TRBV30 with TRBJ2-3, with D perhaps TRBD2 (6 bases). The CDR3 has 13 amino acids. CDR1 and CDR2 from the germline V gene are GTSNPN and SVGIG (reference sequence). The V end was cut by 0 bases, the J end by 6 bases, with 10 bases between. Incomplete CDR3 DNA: TGTGCCTGGAGTGTGCGGGGCAGGGATACG. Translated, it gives CAWSVRGRDT. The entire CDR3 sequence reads CAWSVRGRDTQYF.

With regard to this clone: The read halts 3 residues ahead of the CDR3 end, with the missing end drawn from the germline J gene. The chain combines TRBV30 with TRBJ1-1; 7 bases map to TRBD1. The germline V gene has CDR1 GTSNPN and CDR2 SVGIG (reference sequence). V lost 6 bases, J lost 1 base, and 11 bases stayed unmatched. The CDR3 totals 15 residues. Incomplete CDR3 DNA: TGTGCCTGTCCGAGGGGGCTGCTGTCGAACACTGAA. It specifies CACPRGLLSNTE. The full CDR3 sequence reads CACPRGLLSNTEAFF.

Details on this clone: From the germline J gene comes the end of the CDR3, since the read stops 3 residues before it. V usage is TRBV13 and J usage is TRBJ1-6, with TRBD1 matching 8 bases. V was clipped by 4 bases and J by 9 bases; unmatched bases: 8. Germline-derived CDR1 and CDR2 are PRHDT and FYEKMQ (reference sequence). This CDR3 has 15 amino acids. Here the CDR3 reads CASSSRDRSLSPLHF. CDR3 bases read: TGTGCCAGCAGCTCCCGGGACAGGTCACTTTCACCC.

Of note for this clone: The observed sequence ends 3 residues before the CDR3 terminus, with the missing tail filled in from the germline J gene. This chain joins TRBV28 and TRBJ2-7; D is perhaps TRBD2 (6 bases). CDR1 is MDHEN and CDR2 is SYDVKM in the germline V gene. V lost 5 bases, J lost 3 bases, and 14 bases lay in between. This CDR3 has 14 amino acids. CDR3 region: CASSEPGTYYEQYF. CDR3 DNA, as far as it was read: TGTGCCAGCAGTGAACCCGGGACTTACTACGAG.

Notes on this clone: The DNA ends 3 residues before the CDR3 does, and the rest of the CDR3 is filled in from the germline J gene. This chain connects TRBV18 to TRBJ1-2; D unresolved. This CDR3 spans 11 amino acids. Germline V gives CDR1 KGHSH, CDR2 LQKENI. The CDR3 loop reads CASSPSLGYTF. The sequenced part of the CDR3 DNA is TGTGCCAGCTCACCCAGTCTGGGC.

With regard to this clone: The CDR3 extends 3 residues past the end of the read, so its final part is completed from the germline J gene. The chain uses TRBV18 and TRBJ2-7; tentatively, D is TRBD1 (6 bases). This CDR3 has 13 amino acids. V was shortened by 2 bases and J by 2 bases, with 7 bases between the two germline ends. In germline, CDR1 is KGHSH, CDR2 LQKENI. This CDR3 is CASSPGQTYEQYF. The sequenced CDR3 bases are TGTGCCAGCTCACCAGGACAGACCTACGAG. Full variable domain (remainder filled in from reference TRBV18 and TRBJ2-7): NAGVMQNPRHLVRRRGQEARLRCSPMKGHSHVYWYRQLPEEGLKFMVYLQKENIIDESGMPKERFSAEFPKEGPSILRIQQVVRGDSAAYFCASSPGQTYEQYFGPGTRLTVT.

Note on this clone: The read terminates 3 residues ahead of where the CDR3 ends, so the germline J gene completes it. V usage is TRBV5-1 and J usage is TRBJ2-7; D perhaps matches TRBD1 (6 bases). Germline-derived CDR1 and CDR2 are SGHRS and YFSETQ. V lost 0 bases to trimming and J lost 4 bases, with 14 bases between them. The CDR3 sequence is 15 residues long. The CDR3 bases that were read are TGCGCCAGCAGCTTGGCTTCGACAGGCAAATACGAG. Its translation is CASSLASTGKYE. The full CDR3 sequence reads CASSLASTGKYEQYF.

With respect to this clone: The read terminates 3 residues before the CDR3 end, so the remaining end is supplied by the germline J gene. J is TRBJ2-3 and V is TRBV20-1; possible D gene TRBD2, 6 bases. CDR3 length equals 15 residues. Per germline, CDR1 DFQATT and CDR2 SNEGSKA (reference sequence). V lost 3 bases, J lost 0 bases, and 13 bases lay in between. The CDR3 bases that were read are TGCAGTGCTAGGAAGGGCGGGACTAGCACAGATACG. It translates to CSARKGGTSTDT. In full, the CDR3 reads CSARKGGTSTDTQYF.

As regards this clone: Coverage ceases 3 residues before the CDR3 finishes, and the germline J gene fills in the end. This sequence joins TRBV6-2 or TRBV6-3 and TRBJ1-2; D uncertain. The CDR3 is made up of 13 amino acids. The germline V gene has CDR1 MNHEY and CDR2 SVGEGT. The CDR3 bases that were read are TGTGCCAGCAGCCTAGCGGGAGGCAATGAA. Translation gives CASSLAGGNE. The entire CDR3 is CASSLAGGNEYTF.

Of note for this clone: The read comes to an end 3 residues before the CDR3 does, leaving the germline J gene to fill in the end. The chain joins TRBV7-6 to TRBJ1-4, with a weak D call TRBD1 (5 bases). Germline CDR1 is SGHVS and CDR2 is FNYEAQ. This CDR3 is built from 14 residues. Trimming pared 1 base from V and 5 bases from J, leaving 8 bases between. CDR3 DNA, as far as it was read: TGTGCCAGCAGCTTAGGTGGGGGGAATGAAAAA. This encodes CASSLGGGNEK. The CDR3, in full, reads CASSLGGGNEKLFF. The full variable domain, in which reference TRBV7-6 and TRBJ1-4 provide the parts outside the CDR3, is GAGVSQSPRYKVTKRGQDVALRCDPISGHVSLYWYRQALGQGPEFLTYFNYEAQQDKSGLPNDRFSAERPEGSISTLTIQRTEQRDSAMYRCASSLGGGNEKLFFGSGTQLSVL.

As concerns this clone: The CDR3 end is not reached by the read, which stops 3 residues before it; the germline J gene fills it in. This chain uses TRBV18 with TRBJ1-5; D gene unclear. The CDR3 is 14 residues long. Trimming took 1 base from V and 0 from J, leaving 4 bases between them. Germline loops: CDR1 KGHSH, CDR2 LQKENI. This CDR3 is CASSPQGSNQPQHF. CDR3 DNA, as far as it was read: TGTGCCAGCTCACCACAGGGTAGCAATCAGCCC.

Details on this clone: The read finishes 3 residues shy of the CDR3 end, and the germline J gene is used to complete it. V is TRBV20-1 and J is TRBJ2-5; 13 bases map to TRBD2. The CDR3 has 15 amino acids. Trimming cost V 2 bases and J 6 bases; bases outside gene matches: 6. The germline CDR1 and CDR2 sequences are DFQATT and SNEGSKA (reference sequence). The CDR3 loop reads CSARKPGLAGQTQYF. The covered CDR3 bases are TGCAGTGCTAGAAAACCGGGACTAGCGGGGCAGACC.

CDR3 region: CASSLGAGGMETQYF. The sequenced part of the CDR3 DNA is TGCGCCAGCAGCTTGGGCGCAGGGGGCATGGAGACC. V usage is TRBV5-1 and J usage is TRBJ2-5; 8 bases line up with TRBD1. The observed sequence ends 3 residues before the CDR3 terminus, with the missing tail filled in from the germline J gene. CDR1 is SGHRS, CDR2 YFSETQ, per germline. The CDR3 loop spans 15 amino acids. Trimming removed 0 bases from V and 5 bases from J; junction bases left unmatched: 6.

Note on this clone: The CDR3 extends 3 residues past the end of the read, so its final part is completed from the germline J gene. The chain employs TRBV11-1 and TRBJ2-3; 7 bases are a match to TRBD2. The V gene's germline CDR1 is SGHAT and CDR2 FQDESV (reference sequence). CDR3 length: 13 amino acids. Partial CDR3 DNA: TGTGCCAGCAGCTTAGGTGGGCGGGAGACG. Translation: CASSLGGRET. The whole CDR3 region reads CASSLGGRETQYF.

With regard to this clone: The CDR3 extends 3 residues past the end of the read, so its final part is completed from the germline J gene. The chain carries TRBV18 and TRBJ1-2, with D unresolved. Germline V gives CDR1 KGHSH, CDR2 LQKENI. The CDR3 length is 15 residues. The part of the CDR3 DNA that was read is TGTGCCAGCTCACCCGCAGCGGGAGGCCCCTACGAC. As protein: CASSPAAGGPYD. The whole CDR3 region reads CASSPAAGGPYDYTF.

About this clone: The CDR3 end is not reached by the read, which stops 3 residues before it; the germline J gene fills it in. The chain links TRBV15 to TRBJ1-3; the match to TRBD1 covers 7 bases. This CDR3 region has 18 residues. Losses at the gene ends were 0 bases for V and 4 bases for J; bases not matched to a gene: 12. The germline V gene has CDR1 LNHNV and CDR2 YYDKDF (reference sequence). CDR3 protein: CATSRETFSGQQGNTIYF. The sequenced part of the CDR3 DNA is TGTGCCACCAGCAGAGAGACATTTTCGGGACAGCAAGGAAACACC.

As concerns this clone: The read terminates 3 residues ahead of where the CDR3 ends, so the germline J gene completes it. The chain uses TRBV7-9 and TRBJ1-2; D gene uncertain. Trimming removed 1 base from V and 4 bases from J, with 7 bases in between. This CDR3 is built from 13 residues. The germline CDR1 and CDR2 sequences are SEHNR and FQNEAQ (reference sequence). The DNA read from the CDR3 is TGTGCCAGCAGCTTAGATGTTAGCTATGGC. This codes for CASSLDVSYG. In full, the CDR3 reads CASSLDVSYGYTF.

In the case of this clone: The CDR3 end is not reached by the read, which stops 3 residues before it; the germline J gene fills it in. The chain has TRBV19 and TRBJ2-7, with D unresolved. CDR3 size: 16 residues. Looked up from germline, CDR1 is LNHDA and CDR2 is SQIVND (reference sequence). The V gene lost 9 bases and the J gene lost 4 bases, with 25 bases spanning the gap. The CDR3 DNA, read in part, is TGTGCCAGCTCCTCGCGGTGGCTCCCCCTTTCTTACGAG. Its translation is CASSSRWLPLSYE. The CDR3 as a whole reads CASSSRWLPLSYEQYF.

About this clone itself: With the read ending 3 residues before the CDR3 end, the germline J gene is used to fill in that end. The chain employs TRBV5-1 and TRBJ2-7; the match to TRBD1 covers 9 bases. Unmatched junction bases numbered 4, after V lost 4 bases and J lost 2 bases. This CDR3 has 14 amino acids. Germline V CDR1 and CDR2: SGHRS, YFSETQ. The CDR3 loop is CASSLGTGTYEQYF. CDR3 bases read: TGCGCCAGCAGCCTCGGGACAGGGACCTACGAG.